This T cell receptor (beta chain) comes out of a study of response to subunit inactivated influenza vaccine. The germline CDR1 and CDR2 sequences are DFQATT and SNEGSKA (reference sequence). Trimming cost V 3 bases and J 4 bases; bases outside gene matches: 3. The CDR3 covers 15 residues. The sample holds a few counts of this clonotype. What it binds is unknown. TCRdb processed the RT-PCR reads anew with MiXCR; each CDR3 protein has one entry. The data hold about 300,000 distinct CDR3 sequences, with 21% observed a single time. Notes on the study in general: Each seasonal flu vaccination may recruit only limited new T cells, authors suggested.

V and J are TRBV20-1 and TRBJ2-3, with 14 bases that match TRBD2. The TCR sequence derives from a man between 50 and 70 years old who received an inactivated influenza vaccine. The sequences come from PBMCs from blood, collected about 20 months after vaccination. The CDR3 DNA follows: TGCAGTGCTAGTAAGACTAGCGGGAGGGCAGATACGCAGTATTTT. This sequence encodes CSASKTSGRADTQYF.